Listed here are 29 T cell receptor beta chains from one sample, sequenced in a study of OX40 agonist ivuxolimab in advanced cancers. The assay was immunoSEQ multiplex PCR, and TCRdb's table has in-frame clones only and misses some. The data show approximately 58,000 clones, roughly four fifths seen once. The sample here was CD4+ or CD8+ T cells sorted from blood, taken in a trial of the OX40 agonist ivuxolimab. The receptors were sampled from an adult with an advanced solid tumor such as melanoma, head and neck, liver or kidney cancer.

The rearrangement links TRBV6-5 to TRBJ2-3, with 9 bases fitting TRBD1. V dropped 6 bases and J dropped 6; count of bases not matched to a gene: 7. This CDR3 has 14 residues. Germline CDR1 and CDR2: MNHEY and SVGAGI. For the CDR3, the DNA is TGTGCCAGCAGGCGGACAGGGGATAGGGATACGCAGTATTTT. It specifies CASRRTGDRDTQYF.

DNA for the CDR3: TGTGCCAGCAGCTTGGTTGGGGTGACCTACGAGCAGTACTTC. It yields the protein CASSLVGVTYEQYF. This rearrangement joins TRBV5-4 to TRBJ2-7, with D unresolved. Germline CDR1 is SGHNT and CDR2 is YYREEE (reference sequence). This CDR3 has 14 amino acids. V lost 0 bases to trimming and J lost 2 bases, with 9 bases between them.

The V and J genes are TRBV2 and TRBJ2-5; D remains unclear. The CDR3 spans 13 residues. Germline V lookup: CDR1 SNHLY, CDR2 FYNNEI. The V end lost 2 bases, the J end lost 10 bases, and 14 bases lay between the germline ends. CDR3 nucleotide sequence: TGTGCCAGCAGTGAACCCTTCTTGTACGTCCAGTACTTC. This sequence encodes CASSEPFLYVQYF.

The V gene is TRBV19, the J gene TRBJ1-2; D is possibly TRBD1 (5 bases). The germline V gene has CDR1 LNHDA and CDR2 SQIVND (reference sequence). This CDR3 contains 13 residues. The germline V and J ends were trimmed by 6 bases and 6 bases, with 14 bases remaining between them. The CDR3 nucleotides read TGTGCCAGTAGCGGGACGCCCCCGAATGGCTACACCTTC. As protein: CASSGTPPNGYTF.

The chain joins TRBV5-6 to TRBJ1-2; no clear D gene. Germline lookup yields CDR1 SGHDT and CDR2 YYEEEE. V lost 2 bases and J 5 bases, leaving 13 bases between the germline ends. The CDR3 runs to 14 residues. Here the CDR3 reads CASSLGWNTYGYTF. CDR3 nucleotides: TGTGCCAGCAGCTTAGGATGGAACACTTATGGCTACACCTTC.

V is TRBV11-2 and J is TRBJ2-1; D is ambiguous. Germline V CDR1 and CDR2: SGHAT, FQNNGV. V lost 1 base and J lost 5, with 21 bases in between. The CDR3 sequence is 18 residues long. The CDR3 is CASSLGGTIHFANNEQFF. In nucleotides, the CDR3 is TGTGCCAGCAGCTTAGGGGGTACGATCCACTTTGCAAACAATGAGCAGTTCTTC. Full variable domain (outside the CDR3, taken from reference TRBV11-2 and TRBJ2-1): EAGVAQSPRYKIIEKRQSVAFWCNPISGHATLYWYQQILGQGPKLLIQFQNNGVVDDSQLPKDRFSAERLKGVDSTLKIQPAKLEDSAVYLCASSLGGTIHFANNEQFFGPGTRLTVL.

The chain employs TRBV7-2 and TRBJ2-5; weak D call: TRBD2 (6 bases). This CDR3 is built from 16 residues. The V gene's germline CDR1 is SGHTA and CDR2 FQGNSA. V lost 5 bases, J lost 0 bases, and 16 bases lay in between. The CDR3 DNA follows: TGTGCCAGCAGCGCCCGGGACTCCAGGTACCAAGAGACCCAGTACTTC. The encoded protein is CASSARDSRYQETQYF. Supplemented by reference TRBV7-2 and TRBJ2-5, the full variable domain reads GAGVSQSPSNKVTEKGKDVELRCDPISGHTALYWYRQSLGQGLEFLIYFQGNSAPDKSGLPSDRFSAERTGGSVSTLTIQRTQQEDSAVYLCASSARDSRYQETQYFGPGTRLLVL.

The J gene is TRBJ2-7, the V gene TRBV15, with no clear D. CDR3 length: 13 amino acids. V lost 1 base and J 2 bases, leaving 6 bases between the germline ends. CDR1 is LNHNV, CDR2 YYDKDF, per germline (reference sequence). The CDR3 bases are TGTGCCACCAGCAGAGCAGGTCCCTACGAGCAGTACTTC. Protein sequence: CATSRAGPYEQYF.

This clone has only one observation. The chain uses TRBV5-1 and TRBJ2-2; TRBD2 agrees at 9 bases. This CDR3 is 15 amino acids long. With 4 bases clipped from V and 4 bases from J, the junction kept 5 bases outside the gene matches. Germline V gives CDR1 SGHRS, CDR2 YFSETQ. CDR3 residues: CASSEISGGTGELFF. In nucleotides, the CDR3 is TGCGCCAGCAGCGAAATTAGCGGGGGCACCGGGGAGCTGTTTTTT.

V is TRBV2 and J is TRBJ2-1, with D possibly being TRBD2 (6 bases). Germline CDR1 SNHLY, CDR2 FYNNEI. The length of the CDR3 is 13 residues. The ends were cut back, 3 bases at V and 5 bases at J, with 8 bases in the middle. CDR3 amino acids: CASSESGDNEQFF. The CDR3 DNA is TGTGCCAGCAGTGAGTCGGGGGACAATGAGCAGTTCTTC.

The V and J genes are TRBV7-9 and TRBJ1-1; unclear D gene. CDR1 and CDR2 (germline): SEHNR, FQNEAQ (reference sequence). The V and J ends lost 3 bases and 8 bases respectively, with 10 bases between them. This CDR3 contains 12 residues. For the CDR3, the DNA is TGTGCCAGCAGCTTCCGCAGTCACGAAGCTTTCTTT. Protein: CASSFRSHEAFF. The full variable domain, rest sourced from reference TRBV7-9 and TRBJ1-1, is DTGVSQNPRHKITKRGQNVTFRCDPISEHNRLYWYRQTLGQGPEFLTYFQNEAQLEKSRLLSDRFSAERPKGSFSTLEIQRTEQGDSAMYLCASSFRSHEAFFGQGTRLTVV.

V is TRBV10-3 and J is TRBJ1-2; D gene ambiguous. This CDR3 region has 14 residues. V lost 7 bases and J 0 bases, leaving 12 bases between the germline ends. The germline V gene encodes CDR1 ENHRY and CDR2 SYGVKD. CDR3: CAITGRQPNYGYTF. CDR3 DNA sequence: TGTGCCATCACCGGACGGCAGCCTAACTATGGCTACACCTTC.

This clone was seen just once. This rearrangement joins TRBV19 to TRBJ1-4, with TRBD1 as a possible D gene (5 bases). V lost 8 bases, J lost 4 bases, and 17 bases lay in between. Germline V gene sequence: CDR1 LNHDA, CDR2 SQIVND (reference sequence). CDR3 length: 15 amino acids. CDR3 coding DNA: TGTGCCAGTCGCGGGGATGGGGGATTTAATGAAAAACTGTTTTTT. Translated: CASRGDGGFNEKLFF.

The CDR3 reads CASSIGPPRTSTDTQYF. The CDR3 nucleotides are TGTGCCAGTAGTATCGGACCTCCCCGCACTAGCACAGATACGCAGTATTTT. This rearrangement joins TRBV19 to TRBJ2-3; D unresolved. In germline, CDR1 is LNHDA, CDR2 SQIVND (reference sequence). This CDR3 region has 17 residues. Trimming stripped 3 bases from V and 0 bases from J, with 16 bases between. Complete variable domain (other parts from reference TRBV19 and TRBJ2-3): DGGITQSPKYLFRKEGQNVTLSCEQNLNHDAMYWYRQDPGQGLRLIYYSQIVNDFQKGDIAEGYSVSREKKESFPLTVTSAQKNPTAFYLCASSIGPPRTSTDTQYFGPGTRLTVL.

The chain links TRBV7-3 to TRBJ1-1; 8 positions match TRBD1. Germline V gene data show CDR1 as SGHTA and CDR2 as FQGTGA. Losses at the gene ends were 3 bases for V and 4 bases for J; bases not matched to a gene: 1. The CDR3 sequence is 13 residues long. CDR3: CASSLGQVTEAFF. DNA for the CDR3: TGTGCCAGCAGCTTGGGACAGGTCACTGAAGCTTTCTTT.

The chain has TRBV4-1 and TRBJ2-7; the D gene is possibly TRBD1 (6 bases). Trimming left V 1 base short and J 2 bases short, with 12 bases between. The germline V gene has CDR1 MGHRA and CDR2 YSYEKL. This CDR3 contains 15 residues. Here the CDR3 DNA reads TGCGCCAGCAGCCAAGGGTCGGGGACACCCTACGAGCAGTACTTC. Its protein is CASSQGSGTPYEQYF.

J is TRBJ2-1 and V is TRBV19, with a weak D call TRBD2 (6 bases). V lost 1 base and J lost 0, with 10 bases in between. This CDR3 has 16 amino acids. CDR1 LNHDA and CDR2 SQIVND come from the germline V gene (reference sequence). The CDR3 DNA follows: TGTGCCAGTAGTATAGGCGGGGTTAGCTCCTACAATGAGCAGTTCTTC. Its protein product is CASSIGGVSSYNEQFF.

This chain uses TRBV19 with TRBJ2-7; tentative D call: TRBD2 (6 bases). The length of the CDR3 is 14 residues. The germline gives CDR1 LNHDA, CDR2 SQIVND (reference sequence). V was shortened by 10 bases and J by 0 bases, with 16 bases between the two germline ends. The DNA of the CDR3 is TGTGCCACTAAAATAGCGGTAAGCTCCTACGAGCAGTACTTC. It specifies CATKIAVSSYEQYF. Looking up the rest from reference TRBV19 and TRBJ2-7 gives the full variable domain: DGGITQSPKYLFRKEGQNVTLSCEQNLNHDAMYWYRQDPGQGLRLIYYSQIVNDFQKGDIAEGYSVSREKKESFPLTVTSAQKNPTAFYLCATKIAVSSYEQYFGPGTRLTVT.

The rearrangement links TRBV4-2 to TRBJ2-7; D ambiguous. The CDR3 has 15 residues. Per the germline V gene, CDR1 is LGHNA and CDR2 is YNFKEQ. The V end was cut by 0 bases, the J end by 5 bases, with 14 bases between. This chain's CDR3 is CASSQDPDMSDEQYF. The CDR3 DNA reads TGTGCCAGCAGCCAAGATCCCGATATGTCGGACGAGCAGTACTTC.

The chain employs TRBV11-3 and TRBJ2-5; D may be TRBD1 or TRBD2 (7 bases each). The germline V gene has CDR1 SGHNT and CDR2 YENEEA. This CDR3 has 16 amino acids. V lost 5 bases to trimming and J lost 4 bases, with 20 bases between them. The CDR3 sequence: CASSPLTGRGRETQYF. As DNA, the CDR3 is TGTGCCAGCAGCCCTCTGACAGGGAGGGGAAGAGAGACCCAGTACTTC. The whole variable domain, remainder taken from reference TRBV11-3 and TRBJ2-5, is EAGVVQSPRYKIIEKKQPVAFWCNPISGHNTLYWYLQNLGQGPELLIRYENEEAVDDSQLPKDRFSAERLKGVDSTLKIQPAELGDSAVYLCASSPLTGRGRETQYFGPGTRLLVL.

The CDR3 region is CASSTLRSGYTF. The CDR3 nucleotides read TGCGCCAGCAGCACCCTAAGGTCTGGCTACACCTTC. This chain uses TRBV5-1 with TRBJ1-2, with D unclear. Germline CDR1 reads SGHRS; CDR2 reads YFSETQ. Trimming left V 4 bases short and J 7 bases short, with 11 bases between. This CDR3 spans 12 amino acids.

The chain is built from TRBV2 and TRBJ1-2; D is ambiguous. Trimming stripped 6 bases from V and 0 bases from J, with 8 bases between. The CDR3 has 13 amino acids. Germline CDR1 and CDR2: SNHLY and FYNNEI. The CDR3 loop is CASSPGPNYGYTF. The CDR3 DNA reads TGTGCCAGCAGCCCCGGTCCTAACTATGGCTACACCTTC.

The genes are TRBV7-9 and TRBJ1-2; D gene ambiguous. With 1 base removed from V and 5 bases from J, the gap between germline ends came to 8 bases. Germline values: CDR1 SEHNR, CDR2 FQNEAQ (reference sequence). This CDR3 is 13 amino acids long. The CDR3 DNA is TGTGCCAGCAGCTTAGATGGGCAGTATGGCTACACCTTC. Its protein is CASSLDGQYGYTF.

This clone was seen only a few times. This sequence joins TRBV5-1 and TRBJ2-7; a weak D match, TRBD1 (6 bases). With 4 bases removed from V and 3 bases from J, the gap between germline ends came to 14 bases. CDR1 is SGHRS and CDR2 is YFSETQ in the germline V gene. The CDR3 contains 14 residues. This CDR3 reads CASSLRGPDYEQYF. CDR3 nucleotides: TGCGCCAGCAGCCTCAGGGGCCCCGACTACGAGCAGTACTTC.

In nucleotides, the CDR3 is TGTGCCCTGGAGCTTAGCAATCAGCCCCAGCATTTT. Its translation is CALELSNQPQHF. This chain joins TRBV18 and TRBJ1-5; no definite D call. The germline V gene encodes CDR1 KGHSH and CDR2 LQKENI. The CDR3 is 12 residues long. Trimming left V 11 bases short and J 0 bases short, with 8 bases between.

Details on this clone: At one boundary the junction diverges from the germline segment, which might be a read error. The sample carries other DNA sequences with the same CDR3. The chain has TRBV7-3 and TRBJ1-6; D unclear. The V gene's germline CDR1 is SGHTA and CDR2 FQGTGA. The CDR3 covers 16 residues. The CDR3 region is CASSLEPPGQDSPLHF. In DNA, the CDR3 is TGTGCCAGCAGCTTAGAACCGCCGGGCCAGGATTCACCTCTCCACTTT.

The chain uses TRBV4-1 and TRBJ2-5; D is unclear. The J call may be mistaken, given a closer DNA end match to TRBJ2-7. The CDR3 totals 16 residues. The germline gives CDR1 MGHRA, CDR2 YSYEKL. CDR3 sequence (DNA): TGCGCCAGCAGCCAAGCGGCTAACACAAATCCCTACGAGCAGTACTTC. Translating it yields CASSQAANTNPYEQYF.

This clone was detected only a few times. J is TRBJ1-2 and V is TRBV7-9; no firm D call. The CDR3 totals 12 residues. The V gene's germline CDR1 is SEHNR and CDR2 FQNEAQ (reference sequence). V lost 3 bases, J lost 4 bases, and 6 bases lay in between. The CDR3 bases are TGTGCCAGCAGCTTTGTATCCTATGGCTACACCTTC. This codes for CASSFVSYGYTF.

The gene calls are TRBV9 and TRBJ2-7; 9 bases line up with TRBD2. CDR1 is SGDLS, CDR2 YYNGEE, per germline. V dropped 0 bases and J dropped 6; count of bases not matched to a gene: 7. The CDR3 spans 15 residues. The DNA of the CDR3 is TGTGCCAGCAGCGTAGAGGCGGGGGGGGCGACCGAGCAGTACTTC. This encodes CASSVEAGGATEQYF.